This passage covers 26 T cell receptor beta chains from one sample sequenced in a study of beta chain features in type 1 diabetes. Expressed TCRB transcripts were sequenced because the entire RNA isolate underwent reverse transcription. The assay was immunoSEQ multiplex PCR, and TCRdb's table has in-frame clones only and misses some. In the table there are 140,000 to 150,000 clones, 8.5% to 12% of which are singletons. The sequencing input was naive CD4+ T cells from blood. The receptors originated from a young man in good health.

The chain links TRBV18 to TRBJ1-4; TRBD1 matches 7 bases. The V gene end was trimmed by 5 bases and the J gene end by 5 bases; junction bases not matched to a gene: 5. Germline V gene sequence: CDR1 KGHSH, CDR2 LQKENI. The CDR3 has 14 amino acids. The CDR3 DNA sequence: TGTGCCAGCTCAGGGGACAGAATAAATGAAAAACTGTTTTTT. Amino acid sequence: CASSGDRINEKLFF.

V usage is TRBV6-6 and J usage is TRBJ1-4; 11 nucleotides align to TRBD1. This CDR3 comprises 15 residues. V shed 0 bases, J shed 8 bases, and the junction held 2 bases outside the gene matches. Germline values: CDR1 MNHNY, CDR2 SVGAGI (reference sequence). CDR3 loop: CASSYSGTGGEKLFF. In DNA, the CDR3 is TGTGCCAGCAGTTACTCCGGGACAGGGGGAGAAAAACTGTTTTTT.

This clone was seen a few times. This rearrangement joins TRBV5-6 to TRBJ1-5; a weak D match, TRBD1 (5 bases). This CDR3 is built from 13 residues. Deletions cut 7 bases from V and 6 bases from J, with 14 bases between. Germline loops: CDR1 SGHDT, CDR2 YYEEEE. In nucleotides, the CDR3 is TGTGCCAGCTCCGGGGGGAAAGGTCAGCCCCAGCATTTT. Its protein product is CASSGGKGQPQHF.

A word on this clone: Other nucleotide sequences from this sample produce the same CDR3. The chain recombines TRBV29-1 with TRBJ2-7; 9 nucleotides line up with TRBD1. V was pared by 5 bases and J by 4 bases, with 3 bases of the junction left unmatched. This CDR3 spans 12 amino acids. Germline CDR1 is SQVTM and CDR2 is ANQGSEA. The CDR3: CSVTGTGYEQYF. DNA of the CDR3: TGCAGCGTTACCGGGACAGGGTACGAGCAGTACTTC.

The sample holds one count of this clone. The chain uses TRBV6-5 and TRBJ2-7, with D possibly TRBD2 on 7 matching bases. Per the germline V gene, CDR1 is MNHEY and CDR2 is SVGAGI. The length of the CDR3 is 15 residues. With 5 bases removed from V and 2 bases from J, the gap between germline ends came to 16 bases. This CDR3 is CASSGGGGSAYEQYF. CDR3 DNA: TGTGCCAGCAGTGGAGGGGGAGGGAGTGCCTACGAGCAGTACTTC.

The sample holds many counts of this clone. The CDR3 spells CASSGGVMNTEAFF. The CDR3 bases are TGTGCCAGCTCAGGGGGCGTCATGAACACTGAAGCTTTCTTT. J is TRBJ1-1 and V is TRBV18; a weak D match, TRBD1 (6 bases). The CDR3 loop spans 14 amino acids. The germline V and J ends were trimmed by 5 bases and 0 bases, with 10 bases remaining between them. The germline gives CDR1 KGHSH, CDR2 LQKENI.

With regard to this clone: Germline and junction disagree at one end, which may indicate a read error. The chain links TRBV11-2 to TRBJ1-3, with D maybe TRBD1 (6 bases). The CDR3 is made up of 13 amino acids. Germline assignment: CDR1 SGHAT and CDR2 FQNNGV. CDR3: CASSLRTDSSMWF. CDR3 bases: TGTGCCAGCAGCTTAAGAACGGACAGCTCCATGTGGTTT.

This clone showed up just a few times. The chain carries TRBV4-1 and TRBJ2-7, with TRBD1 matching over 10 bases. CDR1 MGHRA and CDR2 YSYEKL come from the germline V gene. J lost 4 bases, V lost 3 bases, and 6 bases had no gene match. The CDR3 length is 15 residues. CDR3 in amino acids: CASSHATGGLYEQYF. The CDR3 nucleotides read TGCGCCAGCAGCCATGCGACAGGGGGCTTGTACGAGCAGTACTTC.

This clone has just a few counts. V usage is TRBV6-5 and J usage is TRBJ1-1; TRBD1 matches at 11 bases. Per germline, CDR1 MNHEY and CDR2 SVGAGI. The CDR3 length is 15 residues. Trimming took 4 bases from V and 4 from J; bases not matched to a gene: 5. CDR3 region: CASSSSGTGGTEAFF. The CDR3 coding sequence is TGTGCCAGCAGTTCATCCGGGACAGGGGGCACTGAAGCTTTCTTT.

The gene calls are TRBV11-2 and TRBJ2-5; no definite D call. Looked up from germline, CDR1 is SGHAT and CDR2 is FQNNGV. The germline V and J ends were trimmed by 0 bases and 5 bases, with 10 bases remaining between them. This CDR3 comprises 14 residues. This chain's CDR3 is CASSLDYTEETQYF. CDR3 bases: TGTGCCAGCAGCTTAGATTATACGGAGGAGACCCAGTACTTC.

V gene TRBV7-3 combines with J gene TRBJ2-1; perhaps TRBD2 as D (7 bases). The CDR3 loop spans 15 amino acids. The V gene lost 5 bases and the J gene lost 6 bases, with 17 bases spanning the gap. The V gene's germline CDR1 is SGHTA and CDR2 FQGTGA. The CDR3 nucleotides read TGTGCCAGCAGCCAGAGGGGGGGGGCACCCAATGAGCAGTTCTTC. Its protein product is CASSQRGGAPNEQFF.

The chain has TRBV2 and TRBJ1-6; 9 bases fit TRBD1. V trimming: 4 bases; J trimming: 0 bases; junction bases outside the gene matches: 4. The germline CDR1 and CDR2 sequences are SNHLY and FYNNEI. This CDR3 is built from 17 residues. The DNA of the CDR3 is TGTGCCAGCAGTGCCGGGACAGGGACCTCCTATAATTCACCCCTCCACTTT. Encoded protein: CASSAGTGTSYNSPLHF.

This sequence joins TRBV6-5 and TRBJ1-1; D call uncertain. This CDR3 contains 14 residues. The ends were cut back, 5 bases at V and 2 bases at J, with 12 bases in the middle. The germline V gene encodes CDR1 MNHEY and CDR2 SVGAGI. In nucleotides, the CDR3 is TGTGCCAGCAGTGAACCGGGAGCTAACACTGAAGCTTTCTTT. This translates into CASSEPGANTEAFF.

J is TRBJ2-3 and V is TRBV7-2; the match to TRBD1 covers 9 bases. The CDR3 length is 15 residues. The germline V gene encodes CDR1 SGHTA and CDR2 FQGNSA. V lost 4 bases, J lost 0 bases, and 2 bases stayed unmatched. The CDR3 nucleotides are TGTGCCAGCAGCTCTGGGACAGGGAGCACAGATACGCAGTATTTT. This codes for CASSSGTGSTDTQYF.

This clone came up a few times. This chain links TRBV4-3 with TRBJ1-4; no firm D call. Trimming removed 1 base from V and 7 bases from J, with 16 bases in between. Germline V gives CDR1 LGHNA, CDR2 YSLEER. The CDR3 is 16 amino acids. The CDR3 nucleotides read TGCGCCAGCAGCCAAGGGCCGACTTCGGCGGGTGAAAAACTGTTTTTT. This encodes CASSQGPTSAGEKLFF.

For this clone: The sample contains more than one DNA sequence encoding this CDR3. This rearrangement joins TRBV4-3 to TRBJ2-7, with 9 bases matching TRBD1. The CDR3 loop spans 15 amino acids. V trimming: 1 base; J trimming: 10 bases; junction bases outside the gene matches: 11. Germline V gives CDR1 LGHNA, CDR2 YSLEER. The CDR3 is CASSQVGTGMGEQYF. The CDR3 region has the DNA TGCGCCAGCAGCCAAGTTGGGACAGGGATGGGGGAACAGTACTTC.

This clone was detected a few times. J is TRBJ1-2 and V is TRBV7-2, with no clear D. The CDR3 length is 13 residues. Trimming shortened V by 6 bases and J by 5 bases, and 13 bases separated the two germline ends. Germline V gives CDR1 SGHTA, CDR2 FQGNSA. CDR3 in amino acids: CASRRGSGYGYTF. The CDR3, as DNA: TGTGCCAGCAGACGGGGTTCGGGATATGGCTACACCTTC.

The chain joins TRBV7-9 to TRBJ1-2; 11 nucleotides agree with TRBD1. V gave up 7 bases and J gave up 7 bases; unmatched junction bases: 8. This CDR3 has 14 amino acids. CDR1 and CDR2 from the germline V gene are SEHNR and FQNEAQ (reference sequence). CDR3 sequence (DNA): TGTGCCAGCACCCTGGGCGGGACAGGGGGTGGCTACACCTTC. Translating gives CASTLGGTGGGYTF.

A few counts support this clone. The gene calls are TRBV28 and TRBJ2-3, with D possibly TRBD1 on 6 matching bases. The CDR3 sequence is 12 residues long. Trimming removed 4 bases from V and 11 bases from J, with 13 bases in between. Germline V gene lookup returns CDR1 MDHEN and CDR2 SYDVKM. CDR3 coding DNA: TGTGCCAGCAGTTCCGACAGAGGGGGGCAGTATTTT. This translates into CASSSDRGGQYF.

Only a few counts were recorded for this clone. This rearrangement joins TRBV7-2 to TRBJ2-7, with TRBD2 as a possible D gene (6 bases). CDR1 and CDR2 (germline): SGHTA, FQGNSA. The CDR3 extends over 14 amino acids. V was cut by 1 base and J by 2 bases, with 9 bases left in between. CDR3: CASSLVGEAYEQYF. In DNA, the CDR3 is TGTGCCAGCAGCTTAGTGGGGGAGGCCTACGAGCAGTACTTC. Filled out from reference TRBV7-2 and TRBJ2-7, the complete variable domain reads GAGVSQSPSNKVTEKGKDVELRCDPISGHTALYWYRQSLGQGLEFLIYFQGNSAPDKSGLPSDRFSAERTGGSVSTLTIQRTQQEDSAVYLCASSLVGEAYEQYFGPGTRLTVT.

This clone was counted between two and nine times. J is TRBJ2-3 and V is TRBV7-3; a possible D gene is TRBD1 (5 bases). V lost 2 bases and J lost 3, with 9 bases in between. Germline values: CDR1 SGHTA, CDR2 FQGTGA. The CDR3 consists of 14 residues. CDR3 DNA sequence: TGTGCCAGCAGCTTAGACAGACCTACAGATACGCAGTATTTT. This gives the protein CASSLDRPTDTQYF.

The chain couples TRBV5-1 to TRBJ1-6; TRBD1 might be the D (6 bases). Germline V lookup: CDR1 SGHRS, CDR2 YFSETQ. V lost 0 bases, J lost 5 bases, and 15 bases lay in between. The CDR3 loop spans 17 amino acids. CDR3 loop: CASSLVQGRKDNSPLHF. CDR3 coding DNA: TGCGCCAGCAGCTTGGTCCAGGGGAGAAAGGATAATTCACCCCTCCACTTT.

The chain has TRBV4-1 and TRBJ1-3; 7 bases map to TRBD1. This CDR3 comprises 16 residues. V was pared by 3 bases and J by 2 bases, with 7 bases of the junction left unmatched. The germline V gene has CDR1 MGHRA and CDR2 YSYEKL. The CDR3 DNA sequence: TGCGCCAGCAGCCAGACCCAGGGACAGCCTGGAAACACCATATATTTT. It yields the protein CASSQTQGQPGNTIYF.

This sequence joins TRBV7-6 and TRBJ2-3; 9 bases are a match to TRBD2. This CDR3 region has 15 residues. CDR1 is SGHVS, CDR2 FNYEAQ, per germline. V trimming: 3 bases; J trimming: 2 bases; junction bases outside the gene matches: 3. The CDR3 nucleotides are TGTGCCAGCAGCTTTGCGGGGGGGACCACAGATACGCAGTATTTT. It translates to CASSFAGGTTDTQYF.

The table lists this clone with a few counts. The J gene is TRBJ2-3, the V gene TRBV10-2, with TRBD1 matching over 9 bases. This CDR3 comprises 16 residues. Germline CDR1 WSHSY, CDR2 SAAADI. The junction had 14 bases not matched to a gene; V was cut back by 7 bases and J by 6 bases. CDR3 residues: CASKRGQGIRVDTQYF. The DNA for the CDR3 is TGCGCCAGCAAACGGGGACAGGGAATTCGTGTGGATACGCAGTATTTT.

This clone showed up just a few times. This chain connects TRBV6-6 to TRBJ2-7; the match to TRBD1 covers 7 bases. Germline V gene data show CDR1 as MNHNY and CDR2 as SVGAGI (reference sequence). The CDR3 totals 14 residues. V lost 6 bases, J lost 3 bases, and 8 bases stayed unmatched. The CDR3: CASRITGANYEQYF. The CDR3 DNA sequence: TGTGCCAGCAGGATAACAGGGGCTAACTACGAGCAGTACTTC.